The count of the clone carrying this T cell receptor beta chain is one. This CDR3 region has 12 residues. The germline gives CDR1 DFQATT, CDR2 SNEGSKA (reference sequence). V was clipped by 5 bases and J by 5 bases, with 11 bases between them. The sample is drawn from a study of CD8 T cells in Susac syndrome. Random hexamers were used to reverse transcribe the RNA input (about 0.45 to 1 ug). Multiplex immunoSEQ PCR targeted 54 Vbeta and 13 Jbeta TCR beta segments. TCRdb redid the calling of the immunoSEQ multiplex PCR reads with MiXCR, one entry per CDR3 protein. The repertoire consists of some 120,000 distinct CDR3 sequences, with about 93% occurring once and the leading ten covering just over 0.095%. Sequencing targeted TCR beta in T cells from blood (CD8+ and CD4+).

The V call is TRBV20-1, the J call TRBJ2-3, with D possibly matching TRBD2 (6 bases). The receptor was derived from a human donor in good health. What was sequenced was CD4+ T cells from PBMCs. The CDR3 DNA follows: TGCAGTGCTGTGGGACTTCGAGATACGCAGTATTTT. It specifies CSAVGLRDTQYF.